The sequence of this T cell receptor (beta chain) was determined in a study of T cell responses to AZD1222 COVID-19 vaccine. Profiling relied on immunoSEQ multiplex PCR, and the TCRdb table lists in-frame clones only, not all of them. The table records 130,000 to 150,000 clones, over 75% of them present only once. The V gene lost 5 bases and the J gene lost 6 bases, with 10 bases spanning the gap. The CDR3 runs 13 residues. Germline-derived CDR1 and CDR2 are MNHEY and SVGAGI. Comment on this clone: The sample has other DNA sequences that encode this CDR3 too.

This chain uses TRBV6-5 with TRBJ1-4; D might be TRBD1 (5 bases). The input for sequencing was peripheral blood, taken 28 days after the second dose of the MenACWY control vaccine. This sequence was found in an adult who received the MenACWY meningococcal vaccine as a control. CDR3 region: CASSRSRDEKLFF. CDR3 sequence (DNA): TGTGCCAGCAGTCGGAGCAGGGATGAAAAACTGTTTTTT.